This is a list of T cell receptor beta chains from one sample in a study of blood T cell repertoires in COVID-19. The data were produced by immunoSEQ multiplex PCR, yet TCRdb's version contains in-frame clones alone and is incomplete. Of more than 65,000 clones in the sample, more than 65% are singletons; the top ten hold roughly a tenth. The sequenced material came from peripheral blood. The receptors were sampled from a woman between 50 and 59 years old with acute or convalescent COVID-19. Each CDR3 is given with its conserved first and last residue. Each record gives: CDR3 length, V gene, J gene, CDR3 protein.

len: 14
v_gene: TRBV2
j_gene: TRBJ1-6
CDR3aa: CASDSWTYNSPLHF

len: 17
v_gene: TRBV3-1/TRBV3-2
j_gene: TRBJ2-2
CDR3aa: CASSPPLSGGFTGELFF

len: 14
v_gene: TRBV5-1
j_gene: TRBJ1-1
CDR3aa: CASSLATGYTEAFF

len: 13
v_gene: TRBV4-1
j_gene: TRBJ1-4
CDR3aa: CASSLLGREKLFF

len: 15
v_gene: TRBV4-1
j_gene: TRBJ1-6
CDR3aa: CASSREEGALSPLHF

len: 15
v_gene: TRBV5-1
j_gene: TRBJ2-6
CDR3aa: CASSPRSSGANVLTF

len: 17
v_gene: TRBV10-3
j_gene: TRBJ1-6
CDR3aa: CAISEGVGGTGNSPLHF

len: 14
v_gene: TRBV6-6
j_gene: TRBJ1-1
CDR3aa: CASSYSEPNTEAFF

len: 15
v_gene: TRBV7-2
j_gene: TRBJ2-6
CDR3aa: CASSPTGYGANVLTF

len: 17
v_gene: TRBV28
j_gene: TRBJ1-1
CDR3aa: CASSSDSFGKVITEAFF

len: 16
v_gene: TRBV24-1
j_gene: TRBJ2-7
CDR3aa: CATSDRSSSGSYEQYF

len: 13
v_gene: TRBV27
j_gene: TRBJ1-1
CDR3aa: CASSSYGGTEAFF

len: 14
v_gene: TRBV28
j_gene: TRBJ2-4
CDR3aa: CASSFIARGGIQYF

len: 16
v_gene: TRBV3-1/TRBV3-2
j_gene: TRBJ2-5
CDR3aa: CASSPVAGVLGETQYF

len: 15
v_gene: TRBV27
j_gene: TRBJ1-6
CDR3aa: CASSLSGGAGSPLHF

len: 17
v_gene: TRBV28
j_gene: TRBJ2-5
CDR3aa: CASSSPLFGGHGETQYF

len: 16
v_gene: TRBV4-1
j_gene: TRBJ2-1
CDR3aa: CASSQPWASVDSEQFF

len: 13
v_gene: TRBV24-1
j_gene: TRBJ2-1
CDR3aa: CATSVTGSAEQFF

len: 13
v_gene: TRBV7-9
j_gene: TRBJ1-2
CDR3aa: CASSLGRSYGYTF

len: 12
v_gene: TRBV12-3/TRBV12-4
j_gene: TRBJ2-5
CDR3aa: CASSTGLETQYF

len: 15
v_gene: TRBV6-6
j_gene: TRBJ1-2
CDR3aa: CASIKMTGTNYGYTF

len: 12
v_gene: TRBV7-9
j_gene: TRBJ1-2
CDR3aa: CASTQQPYGYTF